The rows below give T cell receptor beta chains drawn from one sample of a study of molecular identifiers for immune sequencing clone quantification. Via MiXCR, TCRdb re-called the PCR reads, giving one row per CDR3 protein. The repertoire holds around 480,000 distinct CDR3 sequences, with around 25% as singletons. The sample taken for sequencing was naive CD8+ T cells from blood, with Jurkat cell RNA spiked in. The origin of the receptors is a human donor in good health. Some libraries in this study had Jurkat cell RNA spiked in. CDR3s include the opening cysteine and the closing phenylalanine or tryptophan. D genes are given only for firm matches. Clone size is given for some rows only: seen once, a few or many times, or a class if the clone is expanded.

TRBD1	TRBJ2-7	TRBV20-1	NA	TGCAGTGCCGAGGGACAGTCCTACGAGCAGTACTTC	CSAEGQSYEQYF
TRBD1	TRBJ1-2	TRBV12-3/TRBV12-4	few	TGTGCCAGCAGTTTCCTACAGGGGGCGCGCGACTATGGCTACACCTTC	CASSFLQGARDYGYTF
NA	TRBJ2-3	TRBV7-9	many	TGTGCCAGCAGCCCGGGATTCAACACAGATACGCAGTATTTT	CASSPGFNTDTQYF
NA	TRBJ2-5	TRBV28	NA	TGTGCCAGCACCATTACGGGAACGGCGGTTGAGACCCAGTACTTC	CASTITGTAVETQYF
NA	TRBJ2-7	TRBV19	few	TGTGCCAGTAGTATATCGGGCGCCAGCTCCTACGAGCAGTACTTC	CASSISGASSYEQYF
TRBD1	TRBJ2-7	TRBV7-9	few	TGTGCCAGCAGCCAAGGGACAGGGGAGGGCGAGCAGTACTTC	CASSQGTGEGEQYF
TRBD1	TRBJ1-2	TRBV20-1	NA	TGCAGTGCTAGGTTAACCGGGACAGGCCCTTATGGCTACACCTTC	CSARLTGTGPYGYTF
NA	TRBJ2-5	TRBV7-9	few	TGTGCCAGCAGCTTAGTAGGTCTCTCGGCGGAGACCCAGTACTTC	CASSLVGLSAETQYF
NA	TRBJ2-7	TRBV20-1	many	TGCAGTGCTTACTACACAGGGATAGACTACGAGCAGTACTTC	CSAYYTGIDYEQYF
NA	TRBJ2-5	TRBV24-1	NA	TGTGCCACCAGTGATTTGGCAGGTACCCCCGGCGAGACCCAGTACTTC	CATSDLAGTPGETQYF
NA	TRBJ2-7	TRBV29-1	NA	TGCAGCGTCGAACGTTCCGGACAGCAGTACTTC	CSVERSGQQYF
NA	TRBJ2-2	TRBV5-1	NA	TGCGCCAGCAGCTTGGTACGGGACGGCGAGGAGCTGTTTTTT	CASSLVRDGEELFF
NA	TRBJ1-1	TRBV9	many	NA	CASSVGEGALRPNNFF
NA	TRBJ1-6	TRBV9	few	TGTGCCAGCAGCGTGACAACTTATAATTCACCCCTCCACTTT	CASSVTTYNSPLHF
NA	TRBJ2-1	TRBV3-1	NA	TGTGCCAGCAGCCATGATCACTCCGGGACGCAGCAGTTCTTC	CASSHDHSGTQQFF
NA	TRBJ2-1	TRBV6-5	many	TGTGCCAGCAGTTACTGGAGAGAAACGAATGAGCAGTTCTTC	CASSYWRETNEQFF
NA	TRBJ1-1	TRBV4-3	many	TGCGCCAGCAGCCAAGGAGGGAAAGGGGCCTTCAACACTGAAGCTTTCTTT	CASSQGGKGAFNTEAFF
NA	TRBJ1-1	TRBV20-1	NA	TGCAGTGCTAGAGATTTGTTCGGGTATCGGACTGAAGCTTTCTTT	CSARDLFGYRTEAFF
NA	TRBJ2-2	TRBV27	NA	TGTGCCAGCAGTGCCCGGGGTCCCGGGGAGCTGTTTTTT	CASSARGPGELFF
NA	TRBJ2-5	TRBV7-3	NA	TGTGCCAGCAGCTTACACTCCCAAGAGACCCAGTACTTC	CASSLHSQETQYF
NA	TRBJ2-7	TRBV20-1	many	TGCAGTGCTAGACCCTTAGGCGGCGGCTTTCTTAACTACGAGCAGTACTTC	CSARPLGGGFLNYEQYF
TRBD2	TRBJ2-4	TRBV5-1	many	TGCGCCAGCAGCCCCAATAGGGCTAGCGGGAGTGACATTCAGTACTTC	CASSPNRASGSDIQYF
NA	TRBJ2-1	TRBV6-2/TRBV6-3	NA	TGTGCCAGCAGTTACTCCCTTGGTACCCCTCTTCGGAATGAGCAGTTCTTC	CASSYSLGTPLRNEQFF
NA	TRBJ1-5	TRBV7-9	many	TGTGCCAGCAGCCTCGCGGGTCAGGCTGGGCAGCCCCAGCATTTT	CASSLAGQAGQPQHF
TRBD2	TRBJ2-5	TRBV19	many	TGTGCCAGCACCAAGACTAGCGGGAGTCAAGAGACCCAGTACTTC	CASTKTSGSQETQYF
TRBD2	TRBJ2-3	TRBV2	few	TGTGCCAGCAGTGAAGCGTGGGGGATAGCGGGGGAACACACAGATACGCAGTATTTT	CASSEAWGIAGEHTDTQYF
NA	TRBJ2-3	TRBV4-2	NA	TGTGCCAGCAGCTGTCATGCGCCGCACAGATACGCAGTATTT	CASSCHAPHRYAVF
NA	TRBJ1-3	TRBV9	few	TGTGCCAGCAGCGTAACCCCCGGCAACACCATATATTTT	CASSVTPGNTIYF
TRBD1	TRBJ1-4	TRBV4-3	NA	TGCGCCAGCAGCGCCCGGACAGGGGACGAAAAACTGTTTTTT	CASSARTGDEKLFF
NA	TRBJ2-7	TRBV23-1	NA	TGCGCCCGCAGCCCCGGACGGGACAAAATCTGGGACGAGCAGTACTTC	CARSPGRDKIWDEQYF
NA	TRBJ2-5	TRBV5-1	many	TGCGCCAGCAGTGGGGAGACCCAGTACTTC	CASSGETQYF
TRBD2	TRBJ2-7	TRBV27	NA	TGTGCCAGCAGTCCTGTCCAGGCGCGGGAGCAATGGGAGCAGTACTTC	CASSPVQAREQWEQYF
NA	TRBJ2-2	TRBV19	NA	TGTGCCAGTAGCACGGGAGATCTCACCGGGGAGCTGTTTTTT	CASSTGDLTGELFF
NA	TRBJ2-3	TRBV19	few	TGTGCCAGTAGTACCAGACAGAAGGATACGCAGTATTTT	CASSTRQKDTQYF
NA	TRBJ2-7	TRBV20-1	few	TGCAGTGCTAGAGATCACAGTAGCTCCTACGAGCAGTACTTC	CSARDHSSSYEQYF
TRBD2	TRBJ2-1	TRBV29-1	few	TGCAGCGTCGCCCGGGGGGGCTCCTACAATGAGCAGTTCTTC	CSVARGGSYNEQFF
NA	TRBJ1-1	TRBV13	many	TGTGCCAGCAGCCCGACAGGTATAATGAACACTGAAGCTTTCTTT	CASSPTGIMNTEAFF
TRBD2	TRBJ2-7	TRBV29-1	NA	TGCAGCGCGTGGGGGGGAGGCTACGAGCAGTACTTC	CSAWGGGYEQYF
NA	TRBJ1-1	TRBV27	NA	TGTGCCAGCAAATATCAGGGCGGTGGCACTGAAGCTTTCTTT	CASKYQGGGTEAFF
NA	TRBJ1-5	TRBV27	many	TGTGCCAGCAGTCCCATCCTCATTATAAACATGGGCAATCAGCCCCAGCATTTT	CASSPILIINMGNQPQHF
NA	TRBJ2-1	TRBV6-6	many	TGTGCCAGCACCCACCTAGGGGGTCGGGTTAATGAGCAGTTCTTC	CASTHLGGRVNEQFF
NA	TRBJ1-4	TRBV7-9	NA	TGTGCCAGCAGGGGGGGGACACGCAATGAAAAACTGTTTTTT	CASRGGTRNEKLFF
TRBD1	TRBJ2-7	TRBV5-6	few	TGTGCCAGCAGCTGGGGGACAGGGATAATCTACGAGCAGTACTTC	CASSWGTGIIYEQYF
TRBD2	TRBJ2-1	TRBV27	few	TGTGCCAGCAGTTTACGAGGACTAGCGGGAGTAAGAGGGGATGAGCAGTTCTTC	CASSLRGLAGVRGDEQFF
NA	TRBJ2-1	TRBV5-6	NA	TGTGCCAGCTGCTTAGCACTTAACTACAATGAGCAGTTCTTC	CASCLALNYNEQFF
TRBD2	TRBJ2-5	TRBV7-2	NA	TGTGCCAGCAGCTACACTAGCGGGAGCCAGTACTTC	CASSYTSGSQYF
TRBD1	TRBJ1-1	TRBV7-9	many	TGTGCCAGCAGCACAGGACAGGGGCCTGAAGCTTTCTTT	CASSTGQGPEAFF
NA	TRBJ2-7	TRBV28	NA	TGTGCCAGCCGGAAGGGACCAGCTGGAGTGTACGAGCAGTACTTC	CASRKGPAGVYEQYF
NA	TRBJ2-3	TRBV7-6	many	TGTGCCAGCAGCTTCGGAGGGGAAGATACGCAGTATTTT	CASSFGGEDTQYF
NA	TRBJ2-7	TRBV6-6	NA	TGTGCCAGCACTGGGACTCTTACCTACGAGCAGTACTTC	CASTGTLTYEQYF
NA	TRBJ2-7	TRBV13	NA	TGTGCCAGCAGCTTAAACAGCCTGACCTCCTACGAGCAGTACTTC	CASSLNSLTSYEQYF
NA	TRBJ2-7	TRBV30	few	TGTGCCTGGAGTAGGACAGCCTACCCCTACGAGCAGTACTTC	CAWSRTAYPYEQYF
NA	TRBJ1-1	TRBV4-1	many	TGCGCTTCCAGACAGGCGGGTTCTGAAGCTTTCTTT	CASRQAGSEAFF